Sequencing of this TCR beta chain was carried out in a study of OX40 agonist ivuxolimab in advanced cancers. The length of the CDR3 is 14 residues. CDR1 and CDR2 from the germline V gene are SNHLY and FYNNEI. V was cut by 8 bases and J by 1 base, with 15 bases left in between. Profiled with immunoSEQ multiplex PCR; TCRdb holds only in-frame clones, not every one. The sample consists of around 100,000 clones, 75% to 90% of them appearing once. The TCR sequence derives from an adult with an advanced solid tumor such as melanoma, head and neck, liver or kidney cancer. The V call is TRBV2, the J call TRBJ2-7, with D maybe TRBD2 (6 bases). Specimen: CD4+ or CD8+ T cells sorted from blood, collected in a trial of the OX40 agonist ivuxolimab. CDR3 in DNA: TGTGCCAGCGCCCCGGGACTTTGGTCCTACGAGCAGTACTTC. It yields the protein CASAPGLWSYEQYF.